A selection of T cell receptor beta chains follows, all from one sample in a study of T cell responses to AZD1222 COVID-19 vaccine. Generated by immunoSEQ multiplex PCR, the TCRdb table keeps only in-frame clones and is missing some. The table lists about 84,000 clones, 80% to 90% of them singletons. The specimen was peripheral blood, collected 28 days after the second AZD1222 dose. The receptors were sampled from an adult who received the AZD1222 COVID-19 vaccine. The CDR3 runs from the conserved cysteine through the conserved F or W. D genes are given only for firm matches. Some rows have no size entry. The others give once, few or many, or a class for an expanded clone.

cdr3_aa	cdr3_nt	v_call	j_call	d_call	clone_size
CSVRGGAGFGYEQYF	TGCAGCGTCCGAGGGGGGGCCGGGTTCGGGTACGAGCAGTACTTC	TRBV29-1	TRBJ2-7	.	.
CAWRDSANYGYTF	TGTGCCTGGAGGGACAGCGCTAACTATGGCTACACCTTC	TRBV30	TRBJ1-2	.	.
CASSPQGRETQYF	TGTGCCAGCAGCCCACAGGGTCGCGAGACCCAGTACTTC	TRBV7-3	TRBJ2-5	.	.
CATSRGLNTGELFF	TGTGCCACCAGCAGGGGATTGAACACCGGGGAGCTGTTTTTT	TRBV24-1	TRBJ2-2	.	.
CASSGQTGNPAKNIQYF	TGTGCCAGCAGCGGTCAGACAGGGAACCCAGCCAAAAACATTCAGTACTTC	TRBV14	TRBJ2-4	TRBD1	.
CASSEAGGAGQPQHF	TGTGCCAGCAGTGAAGCAGGGGGGGCTGGGCAGCCCCAGCATTTT	TRBV2	TRBJ1-5	.	.
CASSPTSGASRGYGYTF	TGTGCCAGCAGCCCCACCTCAGGAGCTTCTCGCGGCTATGGCTACACCTTC	TRBV9	TRBJ1-2	.	.
CASSPGTSGRQSYEQYF	TGTGCCAGTAGTCCTGGGACTAGCGGGAGGCAATCCTACGAGCAGTACTTC	TRBV19	TRBJ2-7	TRBD2	.
CASKKTSGRDTGETQYF	TGTGCCAGCAAAAAGACTAGCGGGAGGGATACGGGAGAGACCCAGTACTTC	TRBV5-4	TRBJ2-5	TRBD2	few
CASSFPVADTQYF	TGTGCCAGCAGCTTCCCCGTGGCAGATACGCAGTATTTT	TRBV11-2	TRBJ2-3	.	.
CASSQLDRNEQFF	TGTGCCAGCAGCCAACTAGATAGAAATGAGCAGTTCTTC	TRBV4-2	TRBJ2-1	.	.
CASSVATSGSGTDTQYF	TGTGCCAGCAGCGTAGCGACTAGCGGGAGTGGCACAGATACGCAGTATTTT	TRBV9	TRBJ2-3	TRBD2	.
CASSSSLRRTSGRIEQYF	TGTGCCAGCAGCTCAAGCCTGCGAAGGACTAGCGGGAGGATCGAGCAGTACTTC	TRBV7-8	TRBJ2-7	TRBD2	.
CASSPSLQGEQYF	TGTGCCAGCAGCCCTTCCCTCCAGGGCGAGCAGTACTTC	TRBV3-1/TRBV3-2	TRBJ2-7	.	.
CASSSGLAGGELFF	TGTGCCAGCAGCTCGGGACTAGCGGGCGGGGAGCTGTTTTTT	TRBV7-9	TRBJ2-2	TRBD2	medium-sized
CASSLRDGQETQYF	TGTGCCAGCAGCTTACGGGACGGTCAAGAGACCCAGTACTTC	TRBV11-2	TRBJ2-5	.	few
CASSRQQVSSGNTIYF	TGTGCCAGCTCACGACAACAGGTTAGCTCTGGAAACACCATATATTTT	TRBV18	TRBJ1-3	.	.
CASSSQNTGELFF	TGTGCCAGCAGTTCCCAGAACACCGGGGAGCTGTTTTTT	TRBV28	TRBJ2-2	.	.
CASSVRQGRELFF	TGTGCCAGTAGTGTGCGACAGGGCCGGGAGCTGTTTTTT	TRBV19	TRBJ2-2	TRBD1	.
CASSTTGGGYIPQYF	TGTGCCAGCAGTACTACAGGGGGCGGATATATTCCCCAGTACTTC	TRBV28	TRBJ2-5	TRBD1	.
CASSEAKGGLALHNEQFF	TGTGCCAGCAGTGAAGCTAAGGGGGGACTAGCCTTACACAATGAGCAGTTCTTC	TRBV2	TRBJ2-1	TRBD2	.
CASSSLDTYNQPQHF	TGTGCCAGCAGTTCCCTCGACACATATAATCAGCCCCAGCATTTT	TRBV6-5	TRBJ1-5	.	.
CASRVGTEAFF	TGTGCCAGCAGGGTGGGGACTGAAGCTTTCTTT	TRBV12-3/TRBV12-4	TRBJ1-1	.	.
CASRLAGEKSGELFF	TGTGCCAGTAGACTAGCGGGAGAAAAGTCCGGGGAGCTGTTTTTT	TRBV19	TRBJ2-2	TRBD2	.
CASSLSFYGYTF	TGCGCCAGCAGCCTGAGTTTCTATGGCTACACCTTC	TRBV5-1	TRBJ1-2	.	.
CASTPDSAYGYTF	TGTGCCAGCACCCCGGACAGTGCATATGGCTACACCTTC	TRBV12-3/TRBV12-4	TRBJ1-2	.	.
CSVVPRGSGQFGETQYF	TGCAGCGTTGTGCCCAGGGGTAGCGGGCAGTTTGGGGAGACCCAGTACTTC	TRBV29-1	TRBJ2-5	.	few
CASSLERDTEAFF	TGTGCCAGCAGCTTAGAACGGGACACTGAAGCTTTCTTT	TRBV11-3	TRBJ1-1	.	.
CASSPLAGLNTEAFF	TGTGCCAGCTCACCACTGGCAGGGTTGAACACTGAAGCTTTCTTT	TRBV18	TRBJ1-1	.	.
CASRLSERNTEAFF	TGTGCCAGCAGACTTTCCGAGAGGAACACTGAAGCTTTCTTT	TRBV7-6	TRBJ1-1	.	.
CASSLGVSPLHF	TGTGCCAGCAGCCTGGGTGTATCACCCCTCCACTTT	TRBV14	TRBJ1-6	.	.
CASSPGGNTIYF	TGTGCCAGCAGCCCCGGTGGAAACACCATATATTTT	TRBV4-2	TRBJ1-3	.	.
CASSLEGGYTF	TGTGCCAGCAGTTTAGAGGGGGGCTACACCTTC	TRBV28	TRBJ1-2	.	once
CASGGQGRRDEQFF	TGTGCCAGCGGGGGACAGGGGCGCAGGGATGAGCAGTTCTTC	TRBV2	TRBJ2-1	TRBD1	.
CASKTGNTQPQHF	TGTGCCAGCAAGACAGGGAATACGCAGCCCCAGCATTTT	TRBV12-3/TRBV12-4	TRBJ1-5	TRBD1	.
CASSVKSTNEKLFF	TGTGCCAGCAGCGTTAAAAGTACTAATGAAAAACTGTTTTTT	TRBV9	TRBJ1-4	.	.
CASRTWTGPDGYTF	TGTGCCAGTAGGACTTGGACAGGCCCAGATGGCTACACCTTC	TRBV19	TRBJ1-2	TRBD1	.
CASSIGKVRGYTF	TGTGCCAGTAGTATAGGGAAGGTTCGCGGCTACACCTTC	TRBV19	TRBJ1-2	.	.